A selection of T cell receptor beta chains follows, all from one sample in a study of cytomegalovirus exposure and HLA in healthy donors. Sequenced by immunoSEQ multiplex PCR; TCRdb stores in-frame clones only, minus some. The sample yields approximately 97,000 clones, around 73% seen once. The sample comprised PBMCs. The receptors were sampled from a man aged 40-49 years in good health and CMV-seronegative. Both conserved end residues are part of each CDR3. Each record gives: J gene, clone size, D gene, V gene, CDR3 DNA, CDR3 protein. The D gene is left open where the match is weak. A clone size is listed for some rows: how often the clone was seen (once, few, many), or a class if it is expanded.

J: TRBJ1-5; size: -; D: TRBD1; V: TRBV7-6; DNA: TGTGCCAGCAGCACAGGGACAGACCGCAATCAGCCCCAGCATTTT; CDR3: CASSTGTDRNQPQHF
J: TRBJ2-3; size: -; D: -; V: TRBV4-1; DNA: TGCGCCAGCAGCCAAGGTCTACGGTTAGCGGCTAAAGATACGCAGTATTTT; CDR3: CASSQGLRLAAKDTQYF
J: TRBJ1-3; size: -; D: -; V: TRBV19; DNA: TGTGCCAGTAGTCGAGTAGCTGCTGGAAACACCATATATTTT; CDR3: CASSRVAAGNTIYF
J: TRBJ2-7; size: -; D: -; V: TRBV7-9; DNA: TGTGCCAGCAGCTTAGATGAGTCCGAGCAGTACTTC; CDR3: CASSLDESEQYF
J: TRBJ1-6; size: -; D: TRBD1; V: TRBV9; DNA: TGTGCCAGCAGCCCGGGGACAGGGGGCCGTTCACCCCTCCACTTT; CDR3: CASSPGTGGRSPLHF
J: TRBJ1-4; size: -; D: -; V: TRBV7-9; DNA: TGTGCCAGCAGCCCCCCCAGATTAAATAATGAAAAACTGTTTTTT; CDR3: CASSPPRLNNEKLFF
J: TRBJ1-3; size: -; D: TRBD1; V: TRBV2; DNA: TGTGCCAGCAGTCATGAGATCTTTAATCTATTACAGGGGGCGTTCGGAAACACCATATATTTT; CDR3: CASSHEIFNLLQGAFGNTIYF
J: TRBJ2-7; size: -; D: TRBD2; V: TRBV5-4; DNA: TGTGCCAGCAGCTTAGCGGCTAGCGGGGGCTCCTACGAGCAGTACTTC; CDR3: CASSLAASGGSYEQYF
J: TRBJ2-3; size: -; D: -; V: TRBV6-6; DNA: TGTGCCAGCAGCTGGACAGCCGACACAGATACGCAGTATTTT; CDR3: CASSWTADTDTQYF
J: TRBJ2-2; size: -; D: -; V: TRBV7-6; DNA: TGTGCCAGCAGCTTAGCGCATGCAGGGGACACCGGGGAGCTGTTTTTT; CDR3: CASSLAHAGDTGELFF
J: TRBJ1-5; size: -; D: -; V: TRBV28; DNA: TGTGCCAGCAGTTTGGGAGGGAATCGGGGCCAGCCCCAGCATTTT; CDR3: CASSLGGNRGQPQHF
J: TRBJ1-2; size: -; D: -; V: TRBV19; DNA: TGTGCCAGTAGTATAGGCAGGAACTATGGCTACACCTTC; CDR3: CASSIGRNYGYTF
J: TRBJ2-1; size: -; D: TRBD2; V: TRBV5-1; DNA: TGCGCCAGCAGCTCCAGGAGCGGGGGGGCGAGTTATGAGCAGTTCTTC; CDR3: CASSSRSGGASYEQFF
J: TRBJ2-3; size: -; D: TRBD2; V: TRBV7-3; DNA: TGTGCCAGCAGCTTATCACCTAGCGGGGGGGCGATAGATACGCAGTATTTT; CDR3: CASSLSPSGGAIDTQYF
J: TRBJ2-2; size: -; D: TRBD1; V: TRBV4-3; DNA: TGCGCCAGCATTGATCGTCTTGGAACAGGGGATAAAGCCGGGGAGCTGTTTTTT; CDR3: CASIDRLGTGDKAGELFF
J: TRBJ2-5; size: -; D: -; V: TRBV6-5; DNA: TGTGCCAGCAGTTCCGTCGCCCGGGAGACCCAGTACTTC; CDR3: CASSSVARETQYF
J: TRBJ2-5; size: -; D: TRBD2; V: TRBV9; DNA: TGTGCCAGCAGCCCAGGGGTGCGGGGGGGCCCCGAGACCCAGTACTTC; CDR3: CASSPGVRGGPETQYF
J: TRBJ1-3; size: few; D: -; V: TRBV5-1; DNA: TGCGCCAGCAGCATAGGAGGATCTGGAAACACCATATATTTT; CDR3: CASSIGGSGNTIYF
J: TRBJ2-1; size: -; D: -; V: TRBV5-6; DNA: TGTGCCAGTGACTATTGGCCCGTAGTGTCCGAGGCGGGCAATGAGCAGTTCTTC; CDR3: CASDYWPVVSEAGNEQFF
J: TRBJ1-1; size: few; D: TRBD1; V: TRBV5-1; DNA: TGCGCCAGCAGCTTGTCCCCGGGACAGGGTGTCACTGAAGCTTTCTTT; CDR3: CASSLSPGQGVTEAFF
J: TRBJ2-1; size: -; D: TRBD2; V: TRBV7-3; DNA: TGTGCCAGCAGCTCCGTCAGCGGGGGGCTCTACAATGAGCAGTTCTTC; CDR3: CASSSVSGGLYNEQFF
J: TRBJ2-7; size: few; D: TRBD1; V: TRBV5-5; DNA: TGTGCCAGCAGTTACAGGGGCCCCTACGAGCAGTACTTC; CDR3: CASSYRGPYEQYF
J: TRBJ2-1; size: -; D: TRBD2; V: TRBV29-1; DNA: TGCAGCGTTGCCGGGACTAGCGGGGGGGCCGCCTACAATGAGCAGTTCTTC; CDR3: CSVAGTSGGAAYNEQFF
J: TRBJ2-5; size: -; D: -; V: TRBV28; DNA: TGTGCCAGCAGTTTATTCGGGCAGGGCCAAGAGACCCAGTACTTC; CDR3: CASSLFGQGQETQYF
J: TRBJ2-7; size: -; D: -; V: TRBV7-9; DNA: TGTGCCAGCAGCGGTTTCGCAGGGGCAGTTTTCTACGAGCAGTACTTC; CDR3: CASSGFAGAVFYEQYF
J: TRBJ2-7; size: -; D: TRBD1; V: TRBV4-2; DNA: TGTGCCAGCAGCCAAGTCGGACAGGGGGTCGAGCAGTACTTC; CDR3: CASSQVGQGVEQYF
J: TRBJ1-3; size: -; D: TRBD1; V: TRBV7-8; DNA: TGTGCCAGCAGCTTGAACAGGGGGGACGGAAACACCATATATTTT; CDR3: CASSLNRGDGNTIYF
J: TRBJ2-2; size: -; D: -; V: TRBV5-8; DNA: TGTGCCAGCAGCTTGGATGGCGGAGTCACCGGGGAGCTGTTTTTT; CDR3: CASSLDGGVTGELFF
J: TRBJ1-4; size: -; D: -; V: TRBV27; DNA: TGTGCCAGCAGTTCCCCAACAGGGAGAAAACTGTTTTTT; CDR3: CASSSPTGRKLFF
J: TRBJ1-6; size: -; D: -; V: TRBV18; DNA: TGTGCCAGCTCACCGGGACACCAAAATTCACCCCTCCACTTT; CDR3: CASSPGHQNSPLHF
J: TRBJ1-1; size: -; D: -; V: TRBV29-1; DNA: TGCAGCGTTGAGGCTAACACTGAAGCTTTCTTT; CDR3: CSVEANTEAFF
J: TRBJ1-3; size: -; D: -; V: TRBV4-3; DNA: TGCGCCAGCAGCCAAGATTGGGCGGGGGGTGATGGAAACACCATATATTTT; CDR3: CASSQDWAGGDGNTIYF
J: TRBJ2-7; size: -; D: TRBD2; V: TRBV7-2; DNA: TGTGCCAGCAGCTACGGGGGGTCCTCCTCCTACGAGCAGTACTTC; CDR3: CASSYGGSSSYEQYF
J: TRBJ1-2; size: -; D: TRBD1; V: TRBV27; DNA: TGTGCCAGCAGTCTGGATCCGGGACAGGGTTGGTATGGCTACACCTTC; CDR3: CASSLDPGQGWYGYTF
J: TRBJ1-6; size: -; D: -; V: TRBV7-6; DNA: TGTGCCAGCAGCTTTAGCTCCTATAATTCACCCCTCCACTTT; CDR3: CASSFSSYNSPLHF
J: TRBJ2-7; size: -; D: -; V: TRBV5-1; DNA: TGCGCCAGCAGCCCGGGGGTGGACCGTGGCGGCGAGCAGTACTTC; CDR3: CASSPGVDRGGEQYF
J: TRBJ1-4; size: -; D: -; V: TRBV27; DNA: TGTGCCAGCAGCCGAGTCCCGCGTCGGGAAAAACTGTTTTTT; CDR3: CASSRVPRREKLFF
J: TRBJ2-7; size: -; D: -; V: TRBV10-3; DNA: TGTGCCATCAGTGAGGCTACCCCAACGCACTACGAGCAGTACTTC; CDR3: CAISEATPTHYEQYF
J: TRBJ1-6; size: -; D: TRBD1; V: TRBV18; DNA: TGTGCCAGCTCACCCCGGGACAGGGAGGATTCACCCCTCCACTTT; CDR3: CASSPRDREDSPLHF
J: TRBJ1-1; size: few; D: -; V: TRBV2; DNA: TGTGCCAGCGCGGCCTTCAGGGGGAACACTGAAGCTTTCTTT; CDR3: CASAAFRGNTEAFF
J: TRBJ2-5; size: -; D: TRBD2; V: TRBV5-1; DNA: TGCGCCAGCTCCTGGGGGGGAGAGGAGACCCAGTACTTC; CDR3: CASSWGGEETQYF
J: TRBJ1-6; size: -; D: -; V: TRBV27; DNA: TGTGCCAGCAGTTCGGACTCGTACTCCTATAATTCACCCCTCCACTTT; CDR3: CASSSDSYSYNSPLHF
J: TRBJ2-7; size: few; D: TRBD1; V: TRBV5-1; DNA: TGCGCCAGCAGCATCTGGGACAGGGGTTTCTACGAGCAGTACTTC; CDR3: CASSIWDRGFYEQYF
J: TRBJ2-3; size: -; D: TRBD2; V: TRBV6-5; DNA: TGTGCCAGCAGGGCCGGGGGGTTCACAGATACGCAGTATTTT; CDR3: CASRAGGFTDTQYF
J: TRBJ2-1; size: -; D: TRBD2; V: TRBV9; DNA: TGTGCCAGCAGCGTAGCCAGCGGGGAGTACAATGAGCAGTTCTTC; CDR3: CASSVASGEYNEQFF
J: TRBJ1-6; size: once; D: -; V: TRBV5-1; DNA: TGCGCCAGCAGCGGCGGGGGGGCGGATTCACCCCTCCACTTT; CDR3: CASSGGGADSPLHF
J: TRBJ1-3; size: many; D: TRBD1; V: TRBV9; DNA: TGTGCCAGCAGCGGGACAGGCACGTCATGGGGAAACACCATATATTTT; CDR3: CASSGTGTSWGNTIYF
J: TRBJ1-6; size: -; D: TRBD1; V: TRBV7-6; DNA: TGTGCCAGCAGTCCCTCGACAGGGAAAACTTCACCCCTCCACTTT; CDR3: CASSPSTGKTSPLHF
J: TRBJ2-3; size: medium-sized; D: TRBD2; V: TRBV4-3; DNA: TGCGCCAGCAGCCAAGATAGAGGGGCGGGGGCAGATACGCAGTATTTT; CDR3: CASSQDRGAGADTQYF
J: TRBJ1-1; size: -; D: TRBD1; V: TRBV2; DNA: TGTGCCAGCTGCAGGGGGCGTGAGAACACTGAAGCTTTCTTT; CDR3: CASCRGRENTEAFF
J: TRBJ2-5; size: -; D: -; V: TRBV7-6; DNA: TGTGCCAGCAGCTTAGGGACAGCGTTGAGGCGAGAGACCCAGTACTTC; CDR3: CASSLGTALRRETQYF
J: TRBJ1-2; size: once; D: -; V: TRBV6-1; DNA: TGTGCCAGCAGTCAGGGAAACTATGGCTACACCTTC; CDR3: CASSQGNYGYTF